This T cell receptor beta chain was profiled in a study of cytomegalovirus exposure and HLA in healthy donors. The CDR3 is 17 amino acids. Germline V gene sequence: CDR1 SGDLS, CDR2 YYNGEE. Unmatched junction bases numbered 7, after V lost 0 bases and J lost 1 base. PCR was performed using 60 Vbeta and 13 Jbeta primers. Data came from immunoSEQ multiplex PCR; TCRdb stores just in-frame clones and leaves some out. The sample shows approximately 82,000 clones, around 9.1% of them seen only once. The chain joins TRBV9 to TRBJ2-5; 9 bases fit TRBD2. Sequencing was performed on PBMCs. The sequence was collected from a man between 60 and 75 years old in good health and CMV-seropositive. CDR3 bases: TGTGCCAGCAGCGTAGGCGGGCTAGCGGGGCCCCAAGAGACCCAGTACTTC. As protein: CASSVGGLAGPQETQYF.